The clone carrying this T cell receptor beta chain was seen more than once but under ten times. One junction end disagrees with the germline gene, perhaps due to a read error. The data are from a study of blood T cells in healthy people across ages. Study as a whole: Roughly one uniquely barcoded beta molecule per two T cells was captured.

Per sample, extraction of total RNA gave at least 5 micrograms in every case. This CDR3 has 14 amino acids. Germline V gene data show CDR1 as MNHEY and CDR2 as SVGAGI. Sample-barcoded 5' priming and a J-beta primer mix drove a second PCR of about 7 to 12 cycles. Researchers report that a template-switch adaptor with 12 random nucleotides tagged each cDNA molecule. MiXCR was run by TCRdb on the 5' RACE reads, yielding one entry per CDR3 protein. Among about 1.7 million distinct CDR3 sequences listed, 28% were seen once. Sequences were obtained from blood. J is TRBJ2-7 and V is TRBV6-5, with D perhaps matching TRBD1 or TRBD2 (5 bases each). This clonotype was sampled from a woman aged 25-40 years in good health. CDR3 sequence (DNA): TGTCCCAGCAGTTACGGGCCAGCCGGGGCCGAGCAGTACTTC. Its protein is CPSSYGPAGAEQYF.